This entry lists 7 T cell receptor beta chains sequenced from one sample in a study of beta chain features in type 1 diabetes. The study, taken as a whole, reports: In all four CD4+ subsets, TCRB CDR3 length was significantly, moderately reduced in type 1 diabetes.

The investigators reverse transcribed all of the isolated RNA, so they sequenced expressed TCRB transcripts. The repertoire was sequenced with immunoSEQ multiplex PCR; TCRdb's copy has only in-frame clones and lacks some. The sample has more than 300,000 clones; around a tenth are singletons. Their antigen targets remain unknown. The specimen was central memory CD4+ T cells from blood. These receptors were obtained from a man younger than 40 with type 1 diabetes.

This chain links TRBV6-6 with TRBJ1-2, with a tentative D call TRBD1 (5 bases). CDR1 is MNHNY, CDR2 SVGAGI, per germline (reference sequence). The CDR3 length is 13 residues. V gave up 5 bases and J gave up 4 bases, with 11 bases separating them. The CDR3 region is CASSRDGVYGYTF. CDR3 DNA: TGTGCCAGCAGTCGGGACGGAGTCTATGGCTACACCTTC.

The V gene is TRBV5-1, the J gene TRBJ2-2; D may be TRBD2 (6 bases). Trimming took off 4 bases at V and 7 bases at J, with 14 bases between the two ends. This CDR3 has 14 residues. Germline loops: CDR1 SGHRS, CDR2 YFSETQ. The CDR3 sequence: CASSPLLAGGELFF. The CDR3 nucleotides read TGCGCCAGCAGCCCTCTACTAGCTGGCGGGGAGCTGTTTTTT.

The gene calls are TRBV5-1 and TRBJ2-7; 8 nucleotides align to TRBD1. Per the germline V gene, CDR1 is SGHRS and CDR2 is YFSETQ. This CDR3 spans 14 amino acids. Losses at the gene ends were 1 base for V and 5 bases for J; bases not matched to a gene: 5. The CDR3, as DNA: TGCGCCAGCAGCTTGCAGCCAGGGGGCAACGAGCAGTACTTC. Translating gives CASSLQPGGNEQYF.

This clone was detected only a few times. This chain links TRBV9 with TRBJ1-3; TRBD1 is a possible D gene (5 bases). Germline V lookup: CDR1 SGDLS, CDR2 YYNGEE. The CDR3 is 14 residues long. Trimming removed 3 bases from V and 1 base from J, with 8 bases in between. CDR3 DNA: TGTGCCAGCAGCGCAGGGATGTCTGGAAACACCATATATTTT. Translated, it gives CASSAGMSGNTIYF.

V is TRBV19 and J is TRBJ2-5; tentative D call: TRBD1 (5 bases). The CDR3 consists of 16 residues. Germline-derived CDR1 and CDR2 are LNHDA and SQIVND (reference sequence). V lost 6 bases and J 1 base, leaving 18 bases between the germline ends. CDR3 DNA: TGTGCCAGTAGCCCCACCTCGACAGTATCCCAAGAGACCCAGTACTTC. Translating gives CASSPTSTVSQETQYF.

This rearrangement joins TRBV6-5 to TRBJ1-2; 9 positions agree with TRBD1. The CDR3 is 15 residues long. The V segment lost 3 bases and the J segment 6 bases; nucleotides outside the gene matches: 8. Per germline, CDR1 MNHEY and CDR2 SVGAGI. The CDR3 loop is CASSYRTGVPNGYTF. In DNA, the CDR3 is TGTGCCAGCAGTTATAGGACAGGGGTCCCGAATGGCTACACCTTC.

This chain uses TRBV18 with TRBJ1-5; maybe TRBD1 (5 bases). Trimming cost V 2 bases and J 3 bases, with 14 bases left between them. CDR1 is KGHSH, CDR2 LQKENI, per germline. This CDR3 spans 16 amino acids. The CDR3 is CASSPSSQGNNQPQHF. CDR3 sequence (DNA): TGTGCCAGCTCACCAAGTAGCCAGGGTAACAATCAGCCCCAGCATTTT.